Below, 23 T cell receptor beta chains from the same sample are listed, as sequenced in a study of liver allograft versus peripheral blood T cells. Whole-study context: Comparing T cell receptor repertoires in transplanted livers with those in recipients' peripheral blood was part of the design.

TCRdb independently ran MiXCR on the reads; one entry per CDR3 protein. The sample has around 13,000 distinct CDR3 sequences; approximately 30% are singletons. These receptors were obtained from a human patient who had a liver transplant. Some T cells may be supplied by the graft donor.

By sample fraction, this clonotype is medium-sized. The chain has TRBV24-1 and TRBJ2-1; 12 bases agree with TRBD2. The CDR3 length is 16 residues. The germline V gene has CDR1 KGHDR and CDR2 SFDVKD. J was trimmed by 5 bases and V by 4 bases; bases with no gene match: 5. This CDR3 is CATSDPLAGGDNEQFF. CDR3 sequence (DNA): TGTGCCACCAGTGACCCTCTAGCGGGGGGGGACAATGAGCAGTTCTTC.

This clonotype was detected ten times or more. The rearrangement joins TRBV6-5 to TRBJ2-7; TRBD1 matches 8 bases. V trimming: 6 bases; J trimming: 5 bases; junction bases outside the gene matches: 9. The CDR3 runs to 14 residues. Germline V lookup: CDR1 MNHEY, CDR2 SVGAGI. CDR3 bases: TGTGCCAGCAGCTATTGGCAGGGGGCCAACGAGCAGTACTTC. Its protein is CASSYWQGANEQYF.

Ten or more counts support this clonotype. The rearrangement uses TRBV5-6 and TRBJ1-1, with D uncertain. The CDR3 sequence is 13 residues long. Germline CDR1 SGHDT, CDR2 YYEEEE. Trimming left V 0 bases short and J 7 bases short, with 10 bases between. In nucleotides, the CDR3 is TGTGCCAGCAGCTTGGAGGCGGGAGGTGAAGCTTTCTTT. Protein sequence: CASSLEAGGEAFF.

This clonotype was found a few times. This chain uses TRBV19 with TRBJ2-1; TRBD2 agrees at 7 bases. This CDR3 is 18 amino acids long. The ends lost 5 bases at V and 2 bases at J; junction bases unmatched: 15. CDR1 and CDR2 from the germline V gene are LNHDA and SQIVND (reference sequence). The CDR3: CASSRYPLASGAYNEQFF. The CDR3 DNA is TGTGCCAGTAGTCGGTATCCTCTGGCTAGCGGTGCCTACAATGAGCAGTTCTTC.

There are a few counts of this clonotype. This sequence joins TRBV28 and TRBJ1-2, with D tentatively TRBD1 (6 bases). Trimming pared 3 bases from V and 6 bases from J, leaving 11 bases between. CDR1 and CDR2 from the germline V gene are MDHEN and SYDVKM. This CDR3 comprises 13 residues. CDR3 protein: CASSFNRVDGYTF. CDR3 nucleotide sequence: TGTGCCAGCAGTTTTAACAGGGTGGATGGCTACACCTTC.

Here the CDR3 DNA reads TGTGCCAGTAGTGGGTGGACAGCGATAAATGAAAAACTGTTTTTT. This gives the protein CASSGWTAINEKLFF. The chain employs TRBV19 and TRBJ1-4, with a possible D match to TRBD1 (6 bases). The length of the CDR3 is 15 residues. Looked up from germline, CDR1 is LNHDA and CDR2 is SQIVND (reference sequence). The V end was cut by 5 bases, the J end by 5 bases, with 15 bases between. Drawing the rest from reference TRBV19 and TRBJ1-4, the complete variable domain is DGGITQSPKYLFRKEGQNVTLSCEQNLNHDAMYWYRQDPGQGLRLIYYSQIVNDFQKGDIAEGYSVSREKKESFPLTVTSAQKNPTAFYLCASSGWTAINEKLFFGSGTQLSVL.

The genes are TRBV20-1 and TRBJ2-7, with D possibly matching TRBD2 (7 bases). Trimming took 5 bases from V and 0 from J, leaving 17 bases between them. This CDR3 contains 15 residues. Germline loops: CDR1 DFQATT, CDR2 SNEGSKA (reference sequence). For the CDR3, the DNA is TGCAGTGCTTTAAGGGGGGGAACCAGCTCCTACGAGCAGTACTTC. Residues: CSALRGGTSSYEQYF.

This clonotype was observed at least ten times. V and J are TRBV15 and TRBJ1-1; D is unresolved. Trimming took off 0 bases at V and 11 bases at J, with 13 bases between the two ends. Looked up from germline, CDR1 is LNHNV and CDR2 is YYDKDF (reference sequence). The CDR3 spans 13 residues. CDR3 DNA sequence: TGTGCCACCAGCAGAGAGGCGGGGATGAGGGCTTTCTTT. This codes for CATSREAGMRAFF.

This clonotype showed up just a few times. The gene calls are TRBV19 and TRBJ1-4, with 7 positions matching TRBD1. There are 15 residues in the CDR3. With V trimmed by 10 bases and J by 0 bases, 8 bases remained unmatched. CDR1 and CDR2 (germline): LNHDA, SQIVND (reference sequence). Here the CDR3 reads CATSIQGATNEKLFF. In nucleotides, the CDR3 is TGTGCCACCTCAATTCAGGGGGCAACTAATGAAAAACTGTTTTTT.

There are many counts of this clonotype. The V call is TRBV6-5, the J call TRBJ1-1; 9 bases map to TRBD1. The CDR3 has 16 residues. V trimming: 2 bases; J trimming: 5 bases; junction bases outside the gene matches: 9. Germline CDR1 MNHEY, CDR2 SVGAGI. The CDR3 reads CASSYGTGTPRTEAFF. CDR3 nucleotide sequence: TGTGCCAGCAGTTACGGGACAGGGACCCCCCGGACTGAAGCTTTCTTT.

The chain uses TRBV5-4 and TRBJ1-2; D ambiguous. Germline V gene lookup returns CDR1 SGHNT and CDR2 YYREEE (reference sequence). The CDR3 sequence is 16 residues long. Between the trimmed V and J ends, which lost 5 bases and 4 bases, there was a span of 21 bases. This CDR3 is CASSFQDRVPLYGYTF. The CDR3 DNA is TGTGCCAGCAGTTTTCAGGATCGAGTTCCGCTCTATGGCTACACCTTC.

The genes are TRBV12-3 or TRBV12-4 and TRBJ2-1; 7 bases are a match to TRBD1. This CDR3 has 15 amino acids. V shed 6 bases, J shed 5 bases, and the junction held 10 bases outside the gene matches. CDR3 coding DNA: TGTGCCAGCAGATCTTTCCAGGGGGATCACAATGAGCAGTTCTTC. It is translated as CASRSFQGDHNEQFF.

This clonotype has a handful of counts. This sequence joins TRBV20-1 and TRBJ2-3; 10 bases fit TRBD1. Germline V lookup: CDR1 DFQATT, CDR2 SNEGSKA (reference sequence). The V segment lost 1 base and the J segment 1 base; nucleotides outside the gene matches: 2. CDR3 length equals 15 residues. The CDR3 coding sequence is TGCAGTGCTAGAGGAGGGACAGGGGGCACAGATACGCAGTATTTT. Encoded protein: CSARGGTGGTDTQYF.

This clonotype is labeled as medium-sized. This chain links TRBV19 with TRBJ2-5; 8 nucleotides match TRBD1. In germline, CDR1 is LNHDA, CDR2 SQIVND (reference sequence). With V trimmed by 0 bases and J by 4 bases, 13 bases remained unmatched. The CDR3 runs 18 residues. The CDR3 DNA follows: TGTGCCAGTAGTATAGATAGACCGACAGGGGAAAGCGGAGAGACCCAGTACTTC. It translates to CASSIDRPTGESGETQYF. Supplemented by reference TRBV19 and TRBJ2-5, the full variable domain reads DGGITQSPKYLFRKEGQNVTLSCEQNLNHDAMYWYRQDPGQGLRLIYYSQIVNDFQKGDIAEGYSVSREKKESFPLTVTSAQKNPTAFYLCASSIDRPTGESGETQYFGPGTRLLVL.

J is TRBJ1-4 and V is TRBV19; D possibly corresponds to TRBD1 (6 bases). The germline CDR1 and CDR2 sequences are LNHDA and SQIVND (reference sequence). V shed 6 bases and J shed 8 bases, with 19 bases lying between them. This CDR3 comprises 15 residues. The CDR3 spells CASRPTGYRTEKLFF. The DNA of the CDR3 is TGTGCCAGTAGACCCACAGGGTATCGCACCGAAAAACTGTTTTTT.

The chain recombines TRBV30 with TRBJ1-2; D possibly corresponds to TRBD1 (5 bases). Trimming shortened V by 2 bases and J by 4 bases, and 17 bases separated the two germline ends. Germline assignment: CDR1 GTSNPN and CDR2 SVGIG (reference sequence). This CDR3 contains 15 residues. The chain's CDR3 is CAWSRGVGDGYGYTF. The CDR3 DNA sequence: TGTGCCTGGAGTCGTGGCGTGGGGGACGGCTATGGCTACACCTTC.

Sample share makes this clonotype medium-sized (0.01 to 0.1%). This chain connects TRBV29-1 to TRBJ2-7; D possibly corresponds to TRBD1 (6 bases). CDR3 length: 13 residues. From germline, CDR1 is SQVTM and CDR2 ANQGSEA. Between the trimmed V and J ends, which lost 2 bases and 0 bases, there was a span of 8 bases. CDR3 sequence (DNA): TGCAGCGTTGAACCGGACAGCTCCTACGAGCAGTACTTC. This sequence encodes CSVEPDSSYEQYF.

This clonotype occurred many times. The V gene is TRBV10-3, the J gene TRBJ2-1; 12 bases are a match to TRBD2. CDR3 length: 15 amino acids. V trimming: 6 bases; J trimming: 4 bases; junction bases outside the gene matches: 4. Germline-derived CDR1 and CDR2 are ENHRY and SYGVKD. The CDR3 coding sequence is TGTGCCATCAGCAGGACTAGCGGGGATTACAATGAGCAGTTCTTC. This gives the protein CAISRTSGDYNEQFF.

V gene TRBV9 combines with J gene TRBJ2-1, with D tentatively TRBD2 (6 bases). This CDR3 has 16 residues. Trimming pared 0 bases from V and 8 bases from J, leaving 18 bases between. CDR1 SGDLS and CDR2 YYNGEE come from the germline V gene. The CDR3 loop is CASSVGIRNSGDEQFF. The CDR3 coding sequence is TGTGCCAGCAGCGTAGGAATTCGTAATAGCGGTGATGAGCAGTTCTTC.

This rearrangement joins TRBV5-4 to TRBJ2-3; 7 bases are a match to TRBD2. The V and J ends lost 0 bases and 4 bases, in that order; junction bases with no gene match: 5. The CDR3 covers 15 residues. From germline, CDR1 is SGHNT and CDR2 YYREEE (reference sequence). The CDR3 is CASSLGSAGADTQYF. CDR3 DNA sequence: TGTGCCAGCAGCTTGGGGAGCGCGGGGGCAGATACGCAGTATTTT.

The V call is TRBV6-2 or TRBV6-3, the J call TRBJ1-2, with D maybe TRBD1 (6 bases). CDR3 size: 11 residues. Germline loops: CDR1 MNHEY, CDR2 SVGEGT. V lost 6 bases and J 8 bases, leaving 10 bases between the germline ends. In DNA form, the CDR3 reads TGTGCCAGCAGAGGGGGTGGCGGCTACACCTTC. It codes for CASRGGGGYTF.

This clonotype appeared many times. The CDR3 here is CASSQEGNRGGYTF. The CDR3 region has the DNA TGTGCCAGCAGCCAAGAGGGCAATCGGGGTGGCTACACCTTC. The chain carries TRBV9 and TRBJ1-2; no reliable D call. Germline CDR1 SGDLS, CDR2 YYNGEE. This CDR3 is 14 amino acids long. V gave up 4 bases and J gave up 7 bases, with 17 bases separating them.

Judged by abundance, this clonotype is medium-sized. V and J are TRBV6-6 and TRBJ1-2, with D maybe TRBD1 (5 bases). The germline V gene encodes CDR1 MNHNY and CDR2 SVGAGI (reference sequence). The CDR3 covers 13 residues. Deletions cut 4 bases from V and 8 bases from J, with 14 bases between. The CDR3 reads CASSSPDRGGYTF. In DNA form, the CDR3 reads TGTGCCAGCAGTTCCCCCGACAGAGGAGGCTACACCTTC.